What follows are 3 T cell receptor beta chains derived from one specimen sequenced in a study of T-cell reconstitution after alpha-beta-depleted transplantation in children. Unique molecular identifiers were incorporated into the prepared TCRbeta library. TCRdb recomputed calls from the PCR reads with MiXCR, one row per CDR3 protein. The sample records nearly 250,000 distinct CDR3 sequences, around 7.8% being singletons. Sequencing used PBMCs, mostly from graft donor cells, obtained 180 days after TCRalphabeta/CD19-depleted stem cell transplant. The source of these receptors is a male patient younger than 18 who had a stem cell transplant for acute lymphoblastic leukemia, so the T cells may come from the graft donor.

This clonotype was recorded many times. V and J are TRBV12-3 or TRBV12-4 and TRBJ2-7, with 8 bases aligning to TRBD1. The CDR3 extends over 14 amino acids. V shed 5 bases and J 5 bases; nucleotides not matched to a gene: 8. In nucleotides, the CDR3 is TGTGCCAGCAGTACCCGGACAGGGTTCCACGAGCAGTACTTC. Translated, it gives CASSTRTGFHEQYF.

This clonotype was counted ten times or more. The chain couples TRBV21-1 to TRBJ2-5; TRBD2 is the table's D call, not checked against the DNA. TRBV21-1 is designated a pseudogene. The CDR3 contains 16 residues. The CDR3 sequence: CASSKVVGTLKETQYF. In DNA, the CDR3 is TGTGCCAGCAGCAAAGTAGTGGGAACGCTTAAAGAGACCCAGTACTTC.

This clonotype occurred many times. The CDR3 DNA reads TGCAGCGTTGAAAGGGAGGCCCATACCGAGCAGTACTTC. Translated, it gives CSVEREAHTEQYF. V gene TRBV29-1 combines with J gene TRBJ2-7, with D maybe TRBD2 (6 bases). Germline V CDR1 and CDR2: SQVTM, ANQGSEA. The CDR3 extends over 13 amino acids. Trimming took 2 bases from V and 6 from J, leaving 14 bases between them.